This is a list of T cell receptor beta chains from one sample in a study of blood T cell repertoires in COVID-19. The data were produced by immunoSEQ multiplex PCR, yet TCRdb's version contains in-frame clones alone and is incomplete. The profile covers 210,000 or so clones, with 70% to 85% appearing a single time and over 6.5% taken by the ten largest. Specimen: peripheral blood. These receptors originate from an elderly woman with COVID-19, enrolled during active disease. The CDR3 runs from the conserved cysteine through the conserved F or W. A D gene is named only where the DNA matches it firmly. Clone size is not always given. Where it is, it says once, few, many or a class for expanded clones.

d_call | j_call | clone_size | cdr3_length | v_call | cdr3_nt | cdr3_aa
NA | TRBJ1-2 | NA | 12 | TRBV2 | TGTGCCAGCAGTGAAATCCCAGGTGGCTACACCTTC | CASSEIPGGYTF
NA | TRBJ2-2 | once | 15 | TRBV28 | TGTGCCAGCAGTTCGGGTAGCGGCCACACCGGGGAGCTGTTTTTT | CASSSGSGHTGELFF
NA | TRBJ2-2 | NA | 14 | TRBV7-8 | TGTGCCAGCAGCTTAGGGGGGCCGACCGGGGAGCTGTTTTTT | CASSLGGPTGELFF
TRBD1 | TRBJ2-5 | NA | 17 | TRBV15 | TGTGCCACCAGCAGAGATAAGGGACAGGGGATTCAGGAGACCCAGTACTTC | CATSRDKGQGIQETQYF
TRBD2 | TRBJ2-1 | NA | 14 | TRBV7-3 | TGTGCCAGCAGCTTAGGCCTAGCGGCTAATGAGCAGTTCTTC | CASSLGLAANEQFF
NA | TRBJ1-1 | NA | 15 | TRBV9 | TGTGCCAGCAGCGCTTATCAAGGGGGGAACACTGAAGCTTTCTTT | CASSAYQGGNTEAFF
NA | TRBJ2-7 | NA | 16 | TRBV2 | TGTGCCAGCATCGCGCCCTTGGCAGGTCCCCCCTACGAGCAGTACTTC | CASIAPLAGPPYEQYF
NA | TRBJ1-2 | NA | 13 | TRBV25-1 | TGTGCCAGCAGTGAATACAGGGAAGGCGGCTACACCTTC | CASSEYREGGYTF
TRBD1 | TRBJ1-1 | NA | 13 | TRBV7-2 | TGTGCCAGCAGCGAGGACAGGGGGCCTGAAGCTTTCTTT | CASSEDRGPEAFF
TRBD1 | TRBJ1-3 | NA | 15 | TRBV2 | TGTGCCAGCAGTTCGTGGACAGGGCGGGGAAACACCATATATTTT | CASSSWTGRGNTIYF
NA | TRBJ2-7 | once | 14 | TRBV7-2 | TGTGCCAGCATACAGACCCTGGGGGCTTACGAGCAGTACTTC | CASIQTLGAYEQYF
NA | TRBJ1-2 | NA | 13 | TRBV5-1 | TGCGCCAGCGCTTTGGTTCTCGGGGAGGACTACACCTTC | CASALVLGEDYTF
NA | TRBJ1-5 | NA | 16 | TRBV2 | TGTGCCACCAAGAGGCAGGGTTGGAATAGCAATCAGCCCCAGCATTTT | CATKRQGWNSNQPQHF
NA | TRBJ2-2 | NA | 13 | TRBV11-2 | TGTGCCAGCAGCCCCGGGGTTGGCGGGGAGCTGTTTTTT | CASSPGVGGELFF
TRBD2 | TRBJ2-3 | NA | 16 | TRBV24-1 | TGTGCCACCAGTGGTGTGACTAGCGGTACGGTAGATACGCAGTATTTT | CATSGVTSGTVDTQYF
NA | TRBJ2-7 | NA | 14 | TRBV6-5 | TGTGCCAGCAGTTACTCGAGGGCCAACCCAGAGCAGTACTTC | CASSYSRANPEQYF
NA | TRBJ1-2 | NA | 14 | TRBV10-3 | TGTGCCATCAGTGGCCCCAACCCAGATAAAGGCTACACCTTC | CAISGPNPDKGYTF
TRBD2 | TRBJ2-2 | NA | 17 | TRBV9 | TGTGCCAGCAGCGTAGGAGCTAGCGGGAGTACTGCCGGGGAGCTGTTTTTT | CASSVGASGSTAGELFF
NA | TRBJ1-6 | NA | 14 | TRBV7-9 | TGTGCCAGCAGCCCTACAGGGAATAATTCACCCCTCCACTTT | CASSPTGNNSPLHF
NA | TRBJ1-3 | NA | 13 | TRBV11-2 | TGTGCCAGCAGCTCGGACACCGGAAACACCATATATTTT | CASSSDTGNTIYF
NA | TRBJ1-6 | NA | 15 | TRBV3-1/TRBV3-2 | TGTGCACGCCTGGGCCGGCGGGGCTATAATTCACCCCTCCACTTT | CARLGRRGYNSPLHF
NA | TRBJ2-2 | NA | 14 | TRBV14 | TGTGCCAGCAGCCAAGGGCAGAGGTCCGGGGAGCTGTTTTTT | CASSQGQRSGELFF
TRBD2 | TRBJ2-3 | once | 15 | TRBV6-5 | TGTGCCAGCAGTTCGACTAGCGGGGGGAGAGATACGCAGTATTTT | CASSSTSGGRDTQYF
TRBD2 | TRBJ2-2 | NA | 15 | TRBV3-1/TRBV3-2 | TGTGCCAGCAGCTACGGGGAGGGCTTCGCCGGGGAGCTGTTTTTT | CASSYGEGFAGELFF
NA | TRBJ1-5 | NA | 14 | TRBV4-1 | TGCGCCAGCAGCCAAGACTATAGCAATCAGCCCCAGCATTTT | CASSQDYSNQPQHF
NA | TRBJ1-2 | NA | 12 | TRBV29-1 | TGCAGCGTTGCTCCTCCTAACTATGGCTACACCTTC | CSVAPPNYGYTF
TRBD1 | TRBJ1-2 | many | 17 | TRBV19 | TGTGCCAGTAGTATGGGGACCATTGACAGGGGAGGCGGTGGCTACACCTTC | CASSMGTIDRGGGGYTF
NA | TRBJ2-7 | NA | 14 | TRBV6-5 | TGTGCCAGCAGTTACTCGAGTGAGACCTACGAGCAGTACTTC | CASSYSSETYEQYF
NA | TRBJ1-2 | NA | 14 | TRBV29-1 | TGCAGCGTTGTTTCTCCGAGGGGGGGTTATGGCTACACCTTC | CSVVSPRGGYGYTF
NA | TRBJ1-4 | NA | 14 | TRBV7-9 | TGTGCCAGCAGCTTAGTCACCCAGAATGAAAAACTGTTTTTT | CASSLVTQNEKLFF
NA | TRBJ2-2 | NA | 14 | TRBV3-1/TRBV3-2 | TGTGCCAGCAGCCAAGAAATCCGTACCGGGGAGCTGTTTTTT | CASSQEIRTGELFF
NA | TRBJ2-1 | NA | 16 | TRBV6-6 | TGTGCCAGCACCGGCCTCCTAGCGAACTCCTACAATGAGCAGTTCTTC | CASTGLLANSYNEQFF
NA | TRBJ1-4 | once | 14 | TRBV6-5 | TGTGCCAGCAGTTCCCCCGGGACACCTGAAAAACTGTTTTTT | CASSSPGTPEKLFF
NA | TRBJ1-4 | NA | 14 | TRBV7-8 | TGTGCCAGCAGCCCTTGGAGGGATAATGAAAAACTGTTTTTT | CASSPWRDNEKLFF
NA | TRBJ1-4 | NA | 15 | TRBV28 | TGTGCCAGCAGTTTACAGGGTTCCAATAATGAAAAACTGTTTTTT | CASSLQGSNNEKLFF
TRBD2 | TRBJ2-7 | NA | 14 | TRBV5-1 | TGCGCCAGTAGCTATAGCGGGGGAGCCTACGAGCAGTACTTC | CASSYSGGAYEQYF
TRBD2 | TRBJ2-7 | NA | 14 | TRBV28 | TGTGCCAGCAGCCTTGGCGGGGGATCCTACGAGCAGTACTTC | CASSLGGGSYEQYF
NA | TRBJ2-7 | NA | 14 | TRBV11-3 | TGTGCCAGCAGCTTAGGGGCCAGGGAAGGAGAGCAGTACTTC | CASSLGAREGEQYF
NA | TRBJ2-2 | NA | 13 | TRBV28 | TGTGCCAGCAGTCGAGGTTTCGCCGGGGAGCTGTTTTTT | CASSRGFAGELFF
TRBD1 | TRBJ1-2 | NA | 14 | TRBV2 | TGTGCCAGCTACAGTACAGGGGGAAACTATGGCTACACCTTC | CASYSTGGNYGYTF
NA | TRBJ1-5 | once | 12 | TRBV19 | TGTGCCAGTAGTATACAGGGCCAGCCCCAGCATTTT | CASSIQGQPQHF
NA | TRBJ2-2 | NA | 15 | TRBV6-5 | TGTGCCAGCAGGGTGCCGAACAGGGGAGGCGGGGAGCTGTTTTTT | CASRVPNRGGGELFF
TRBD2 | TRBJ2-5 | NA | 14 | TRBV11-2 | TGTGCCAGCAGCCCGAGCGGGAGCGGAGAGACCCAGTACTTC | CASSPSGSGETQYF
NA | TRBJ2-7 | NA | 15 | TRBV24-1 | TGTGCCACCAGTGAAGGGCCAGCAGGGGTGTACGAGCAGTACTTC | CATSEGPAGVYEQYF
NA | TRBJ2-3 | NA | 14 | TRBV18 | TGTGCCAGCTCACAAACTATTCGCACAGATACGCAGTATTTT | CASSQTIRTDTQYF
TRBD2 | TRBJ2-1 | NA | 12 | TRBV29-1 | TGCAGCGTGGAGACTAGCGGGGGGAGACAGTTCTTC | CSVETSGGRQFF
NA | TRBJ2-2 | few | 17 | TRBV19 | TGTGCCAGTAGTATATACCTAGCGGAGGGGGGAGCCGGGGAGCTGTTTTTT | CASSIYLAEGGAGELFF
NA | TRBJ1-3 | NA | 13 | TRBV5-1 | TGCGCCTCCCGGGACACCTCTGGAAACACCATATATTTT | CASRDTSGNTIYF
NA | TRBJ2-2 | once | 17 | TRBV15 | TGTGCCACCAGCAGAGGCTCGGAGGTTCCTTGGGGCGGGGAGCTGTTTTTT | CATSRGSEVPWGGELFF
NA | TRBJ1-4 | NA | 16 | TRBV6-1 | TGTGCCAGCAGTGAAGCGGCCAGGTTCGGGGATGAAAAACTGTTTTTT | CASSEAARFGDEKLFF
TRBD1 | TRBJ1-2 | once | 13 | TRBV5-1 | TGCGCCAGCAGCCCCGGACAGGGGGACGGTTTCACCTTC | CASSPGQGDGFTF
TRBD1 | TRBJ1-4 | NA | 11 | TRBV2 | TGTGCCAGCAGGACAGGGTTCGAACTGTTTTTT | CASRTGFELFF
TRBD2 | TRBJ2-2 | NA | 15 | TRBV7-3 | TGTGCCAGCAGCTTAGACGGGAGGTACACCGGGGAGCTGTTTTTT | CASSLDGRYTGELFF
TRBD1 | TRBJ2-7 | NA | 15 | TRBV5-1 | TGCGCCAGCAGCTTGCAAGGACAGGGAGCCTACGAGCAGTACTTC | CASSLQGQGAYEQYF
NA | TRBJ1-5 | NA | 16 | TRBV28 | TGTGCCAGCAGAGATCAAGGGGAGGAGGGCAATCAGCCCCAGCATTTT | CASRDQGEEGNQPQHF